This T cell receptor (beta chain) was sequenced for a study of spatial heterogeneity in lung cancer. Study-level findings and limits: Among blood samples, ubiquitous expanded tumor TCRs appeared more at resection than at follow-up.

Every TCR cDNA molecule bore a unique molecular identifier. TCRdb re-derived calls from the 5' RACE reads in MiXCR, one entry per CDR3 protein. The table lists 23,000 or so distinct CDR3 sequences, about 4.3% of them singletons. Ten or more counts support this clonotype. Its antigen is undetermined. Regarding time point: sample taken at primary tumor resection. Samples came from 65 to 75 TRACERx patients with untreated early-stage lung cancer. The CDR3 length is 13 residues. The germline V gene encodes CDR1 SGHTA and CDR2 FQGNSA. V gave up 5 bases and J gave up 5 bases, with 10 bases separating them. This sequence joins TRBV7-2 and TRBJ2-4; the D is unclear. This specimen was PBMCs, taken at surgery. The clonotype comes from a male donor with early-stage non-small cell lung cancer. Here the CDR3 reads CASSHSRQNIQYF. Here the CDR3 DNA reads TGTGCCAGCAGCCATAGCAGACAAAACATTCAGTACTTC.